A single sample is the source of the 13 T cell receptor beta chains below, sequenced in a study of HIV-infected patients and healthy controls. TCRdb re-called the 5' RACE reads through MiXCR, storing one row per CDR3 protein. The data contain 15,000 to 20,000 distinct CDR3 sequences, about 16% of them singletons. The sample consisted of CD8+ T cells from blood. Every receptor here comes from a human donor in good health.

This clonotype has just a few counts. The gene calls are TRBV5-6 and TRBJ2-3, with TRBD1 as a possible D gene (6 bases). The CDR3 sequence is 18 residues long. Germline loops: CDR1 SGHDT, CDR2 YYEEEE. V dropped 0 bases and J dropped 0 bases, with 17 bases sitting between them. This chain's CDR3 is CASSLESGGRGSTDTQYF. The CDR3 bases are TGTGCCAGCAGCTTGGAATCCGGAGGCAGGGGTAGCACAGATACGCAGTATTTT. The whole variable domain, filled in from reference TRBV5-6 and TRBJ2-3, reads DAGVTQSPTHLIKTRGQQVTLRCSPKSGHDTVSWYQQALGQGPQFIFQYYEEEERQRGNFPDRFSGHQFPNYSSELNVNALLLGDSALYLCASSLESGGRGSTDTQYFGPGTRLTVL.

The chain couples TRBV7-9 to TRBJ1-3; D remains ambiguous. The CDR3 extends over 14 amino acids. Trimming removed 3 bases at V and 4 bases at J, with 10 bases between. Germline V gene data show CDR1 as SEHNR and CDR2 as FQNEAQ (reference sequence). The CDR3 reads CASSLESSGNTIYF. The CDR3 DNA follows: TGTGCCAGCAGCTTGGAGTCGTCAGGAAACACCATATATTTT. Drawing the rest from reference TRBV7-9 and TRBJ1-3, the complete variable domain is DTGVSQNPRHKITKRGQNVTFRCDPISEHNRLYWYRQTLGQGPEFLTYFQNEAQLEKSRLLSDRFSAERPKGSFSTLEIQRTEQGDSAMYLCASSLESSGNTIYFGEGSWLTVV.

This clonotype was found many times. The chain recombines TRBV6-1 with TRBJ2-3, with 9 bases fitting TRBD1. V dropped 9 bases and J dropped 6; count of bases not matched to a gene: 7. This CDR3 is built from 13 residues. CDR1 is MNHNS, CDR2 SASEGT, per germline. The CDR3, as DNA: TGTGCCAGTTGGGGACAGGGATGGGATACGCAGTATTTT. It yields the protein CASWGQGWDTQYF.

This clonotype turned up a few times. The rearrangement links TRBV13 to TRBJ2-7, with 9 bases aligning to TRBD2. The CDR3 is 15 amino acids. V was clipped by 5 bases and J by 1 base; unmatched bases: 6. Germline-derived CDR1 and CDR2 are PRHDT and FYEKMQ (reference sequence). CDR3 coding DNA: TGTGCCAGCAGCCGGGGGACTAGCAGATCCTACGAGCAGTACTTC. It specifies CASSRGTSRSYEQYF.

This clonotype appeared a few times. This sequence joins TRBV5-1 and TRBJ2-7; D is possibly TRBD1 or TRBD2 (6 bases each). The V end lost 4 bases, the J end lost 5 bases, and 13 bases lay between the germline ends. CDR3 length: 13 residues. The V gene's germline CDR1 is SGHRS and CDR2 YFSETQ. CDR3 in amino acids: CASSEGGRDEQYF. CDR3 sequence (DNA): TGCGCCAGCAGCGAGGGGGGCAGGGACGAGCAGTACTTC.

The V call is TRBV20-1, the J call TRBJ1-1; D perhaps matches TRBD1 (5 bases). The CDR3 runs 13 residues. Germline assignment: CDR1 DFQATT and CDR2 SNEGSKA (reference sequence). Trimming shortened V by 0 bases and J by 4 bases, and 9 bases separated the two germline ends. The CDR3 spells CSARDMGGTEAFF. The CDR3 DNA reads TGCAGTGCTAGAGATATGGGGGGCACTGAAGCTTTCTTT.

The rearrangement links TRBV7-8 to TRBJ1-1; the D gene is possibly TRBD1 (5 bases). V gave up 5 bases and J gave up 11 bases, with 15 bases separating them. The CDR3 consists of 12 residues. Per the germline V gene, CDR1 is SGHVS and CDR2 is FQNEAQ. The CDR3 DNA reads TGTGCCAGCAGCCTAGATAGGGGAGGCGCTTTCTTT. It is translated as CASSLDRGGAFF.

This chain joins TRBV11-2 and TRBJ2-1; TRBD2 is a possible D gene (6 bases). V lost 2 bases, J lost 0 bases, and 11 bases lay in between. CDR1 and CDR2 (germline): SGHAT, FQNNGV. The CDR3 contains 16 residues. Here the CDR3 DNA reads TGTGCCAGCAGCTTACAGGCTAGCGACTCCTACAATGAGCAGTTCTTC. Translated, it gives CASSLQASDSYNEQFF.

At least ten counts were recorded for this clonotype. V gene TRBV28 combines with J gene TRBJ2-1; 15 nucleotides align to TRBD2. The V and J ends lost 7 bases and 7 bases, in that order; junction bases with no gene match: 8. The CDR3 is 16 residues long. Germline V CDR1 and CDR2: MDHEN, SYDVKM. CDR3 sequence reads: CASIQRTSGRGNEQFF. The CDR3 coding sequence is TGTGCCAGCATCCAACGGACTAGCGGGAGGGGTAATGAGCAGTTCTTC.

This clonotype was observed at least ten times. The J gene is TRBJ2-2, the V gene TRBV24-1, with D possibly TRBD2 on 5 matching bases. The CDR3 runs to 12 residues. In germline, CDR1 is KGHDR, CDR2 SFDVKD. Between the trimmed V and J ends, which lost 7 bases and 5 bases, there was a span of 7 bases. Here the CDR3 reads CATSGVTGELFF. Here the CDR3 DNA reads TGTGCCACCAGCGGGGTTACCGGGGAGCTGTTTTTT.

CDR3 coding DNA: TGTGCCAGCAGCTCTGGACAGGGGGGGCAGCCCCAGCATTTT. This encodes CASSSGQGGQPQHF. The rearrangement uses TRBV13 and TRBJ1-5; TRBD1 agrees at 10 bases. Germline CDR1 reads PRHDT; CDR2 reads FYEKMQ (reference sequence). Germline trimming cut 4 bases from V and 7 bases from J; bases unmatched to any gene: 4. This CDR3 spans 14 amino acids. Full variable domain (missing parts from reference TRBV13 and TRBJ1-5): AAGVIQSPRHLIKEKRETATLKCYPIPRHDTVYWYQQGPGQDPQFLISFYEKMQSDKGSIPDRFSAQQFSDYHSELNMSSLELGDSALYFCASSSGQGGQPQHFGDGTRLSIL.

This rearrangement joins TRBV7-9 to TRBJ1-2; no reliable D call. The CDR3 spans 15 residues. Germline assignment: CDR1 SEHNR and CDR2 FQNEAQ (reference sequence). Deletions cut 0 bases from V and 4 bases from J, with 12 bases between. CDR3 nucleotide sequence: TGTGCCAGCAGCTTAGCGGAGGGTGAGGGCTATGGCTACACCTTC. It codes for CASSLAEGEGYGYTF.

The rearrangement uses TRBV12-3 or TRBV12-4 and TRBJ1-2; D is uncertain. V lost 2 bases to trimming and J lost 8 bases, with 15 bases between them. This CDR3 has 14 amino acids. The CDR3, as DNA: TGTGCCAGCAGTTTATCGGGCAACTTCCGCGGCTACACCTTC. Encoded protein: CASSLSGNFRGYTF.